Reported below is one TCR beta chain. This sample was taken from a study of control samples from healthy donors and cancer patients. Produced via immunoSEQ multiplex PCR; TCRdb's table is partial and in-frame only. Of roughly 76,000 clones listed, approximately 94% were seen once; the top ten hold approximately 4.8%. This receptor was obtained from a woman between 18 and 30 years old in good health. Sequencing was performed on blood.

CDR3 nucleotides: TGTGCCAGCAGTGACGGACAGGGCCACACCATATATTTT. The encoded protein is CASSDGQGHTIYF. The V and J genes are TRBV28 and TRBJ1-3; 8 bases match TRBD1. With 5 bases clipped from V and 8 bases from J, the junction kept 5 bases outside the gene matches. The CDR3 is 13 residues long. Germline V gene lookup returns CDR1 MDHEN and CDR2 SYDVKM.